Detailed here is one T cell receptor (beta chain). These data are taken from a study of T cell responses to AZD1222 COVID-19 vaccine. The protocol was immunoSEQ multiplex PCR, while the TCRdb copy is restricted to in-frame clones and leaves out a portion. The repertoire has 95,000 to 150,000 clones, roughly 87% of them found once; the top ten carry 8.5% to 10%. The V gene lost 5 bases and the J gene lost 2 bases, with 12 bases spanning the gap. The CDR3 extends over 14 amino acids. CDR1 and CDR2 (germline): LNHDA, SQIVND (reference sequence). The sequenced sample was peripheral blood, obtained on day 0 of AZD1222 vaccination. The receptor was isolated from an adult in good health. This chain joins TRBV19 and TRBJ1-1, with D possibly being TRBD1 (6 bases). CDR3 sequence (DNA): TGTGCCAGTAGTCGGACAGCTACTAACACTGAAGCTTTCTTT. Translated, it gives CASSRTATNTEAFF.